Here is one T cell receptor (beta chain) with its context. The antigen it binds to is not known. No base qualities exist here, and no much larger clone lies one base off it. TCRbeta CDR3 regions were amplified from genomic DNA using the immunoSEQ Assay, a bias-controlled multiplex PCR. The paper's data handling went like this. The number of nucleated cells in each sample was estimated from the amplification of reference gene primers within the assay. To quantify the absolute abundance of each unique TCRbeta CDR3 rearrangement, sequence reads were collapsed and filtered. For each sample, productive Simpson clonality was calculated as the square root of Simpson's diversity index over productive rearrangements. In its TCRdb copy, this immuneACCESS table keeps in-frame sequences only and misses some clones. Where compared with another copy, unresolved V genes explain less than half of these, and the others have no known cause. V and J calls and clone size are given by that table; D and trimming were obtained from the DNA. The sample profile shows 250,000 to 350,000 clones; 70% to 90% of them were found once. Roughly 6.2% of the sample lies in the top ten.

From the cysteine through the phenylalanine, the CDR3 covers 14 amino acids. CDR3 DNA only is kept here, 42 bases in frame from base 1. CDR1 SNHLY and CDR2 FYNNEI are derived from the germline V gene. Relative to germline, V is 5 bases shorter and J is 0 bases shorter, with 11 bases between their ends. Participants in the prospective study were enrolled through a virtual design, were aged 18 to 89 years, and lived in some 24 United States geographic areas. In the prospective study, cohorts were assigned on the basis of participant-reported clinical history obtained from a screening survey and a study questionnaire. ImmuneRACE Cohort 3 recovered participants were defined by two consecutive negative NP/OP PCR tests, healthcare professional clearance, or symptom resolution. Mobile phlebotomists in the prospective study collected whole blood, serum and a nasopharyngeal or oropharyngeal swab from every participant. Over an approximately 2-month period, participants in the prospective study had the option of providing additional blood draws and questionnaires. Before DNA extraction, blood samples from the prospective study were shipped at room temperature or frozen.

The data were obtained in a study of blood T cell repertoires in COVID-19 (dated by TCRdb to 2019 to 2021). At the level of the whole study: Collaborator samples came from the United States, Italy and Spain and covered acute and convalescent phases of COVID-19. The repertoires were released in a freely available public database intended as a resource for research on the immune response to SARS-CoV-2. Subjects who had been exposed to COVID-19, were actively infected with it, or had recovered from it provided the deeply sampled blood TCRbeta repertoires that made up the dataset. The material from the prospective study consisted of cDNA or gDNA derived from T cells, B-cell-depleted T cells, or PBMCs. Nearly every sample came with metadata listing a de-identified subject ID, COVID-19 status, age in years and sex. The samples were drawn from two sources: the first 160 participants of the ongoing ImmuneRACE study, and fewer than 1,500 subjects contributed by 6 global collaborators. Where available, HLA class I and class II types were taken from metadata supplied by the sample provider and were not determined by assay-based typing. What the work shows at the level of the full study, not this receptor alone: Clinical and demographic metadata were provided uncurated, with the amount varying by source and participant.

The rearranged chain carries TRBV2 and TRBJ2-7; no confident D gene assignment can be made. The sample consisted of PBMCs or T cells enriched from blood (not recorded which). The source of this sequence is a woman aged 40 to 49 who had recovered from COVID-19. The nucleotide sequence is given as TGTGCCAGCAGTCCCCTGGCTAGCTCCTACGAGCAGTACTTC. This translates into CASSPLASSYEQYF.